This entry lists 7 T cell receptor beta chains sequenced from one sample in a study of T cell responses to AZD1222 COVID-19 vaccine. The protocol was immunoSEQ multiplex PCR, while the TCRdb copy is restricted to in-frame clones and leaves out a portion. Among more than 100,000 clones listed, more than 85% were seen once. Sample: peripheral blood, taken on day 0 of AZD1222 vaccination. These receptors came from an adult in good health.

The chain joins TRBV13 to TRBJ2-6; TRBD1 matches at 9 bases. The V gene's germline CDR1 is PRHDT and CDR2 FYEKMQ (reference sequence). CDR3 length: 20 residues. Trimming at V came to 5 bases and at J to 0 bases, leaving 14 bases not matched to a gene. The CDR3, as DNA: TGTGCCAGCAGCCCGCCCCCGGGACAGGGTTCCCCCTCTGGGGCCAACGTCCTGACTTTC. Protein: CASSPPPGQGSPSGANVLTF. Variable domain in full (rest from reference TRBV13 and TRBJ2-6): AAGVIQSPRHLIKEKRETATLKCYPIPRHDTVYWYQQGPGQDPQFLISFYEKMQSDKGSIPDRFSAQQFSDYHSELNMSSLELGDSALYFCASSPPPGQGSPSGANVLTFGAGSRLTVL.

This chain uses TRBV19 with TRBJ2-3; 10 bases are a match to TRBD2. J gave up 0 bases and V 4 bases, and 7 bases lay outside the gene matches. This CDR3 has 17 amino acids. CDR1 and CDR2 from the germline V gene are LNHDA and SQIVND (reference sequence). CDR3 sequence (DNA): TGTGCCAGTAGTACCCTCGGACTAGCGGTGAGCACAGATACGCAGTATTTT. Residues: CASSTLGLAVSTDTQYF.

In DNA, the CDR3 is TGCGCCAGCAGGGGGGACGGGAGGCCCGGGGAGCTGTTTTTT. Translated: CASRGDGRPGELFF. The gene calls are TRBV10-2 and TRBJ2-2, with 7 bases that match TRBD2. Germline loops: CDR1 WSHSY, CDR2 SAAADI. The CDR3 spans 14 residues. The V segment lost 6 bases and the J segment 6 bases; nucleotides outside the gene matches: 7.

This chain joins TRBV5-1 and TRBJ2-5; 9 positions match TRBD2. CDR1 is SGHRS, CDR2 YFSETQ, per germline. The J segment lost 5 bases and the V segment lost 4 bases, leaving 9 bases of the junction unmatched. CDR3 length: 15 residues. The CDR3 DNA reads as TGCGCCAGCAGCCACGGGGTAGCGGGGGATGAGACCCAGTACTTC. The encoded protein is CASSHGVAGDETQYF.

The chain has TRBV19 and TRBJ2-7, with no clear D. The CDR3 runs to 14 residues. V was shortened by 2 bases and J by 4 bases, with 12 bases between the two germline ends. The V gene's germline CDR1 is LNHDA and CDR2 SQIVND (reference sequence). DNA of the CDR3: TGTGCCAGTAGTATAAACCTGGAAGGGTACGAGCAGTACTTC. It encodes CASSINLEGYEQYF.

This clone was seen just once. V is TRBV28 and J is TRBJ2-2; 7 bases line up with TRBD2. This CDR3 region has 14 residues. Germline CDR1 is MDHEN and CDR2 is SYDVKM. The V segment lost 7 bases and the J segment 5 bases; nucleotides outside the gene matches: 7. CDR3 in amino acids: CASTPGGLTGELFF. The CDR3 DNA is TGTGCCAGCACACCCGGGGGGTTGACCGGGGAGCTGTTTTTT.

Here the CDR3 DNA reads TGTGCCAGCAGCCCGAGCATATACTCTGGAAACACCATATATTTT. This encodes CASSPSIYSGNTIYF. The chain joins TRBV3-1 (or the pseudogene TRBV3-2) to TRBJ1-3; D is unresolved. V lost 4 bases and J 0 bases, leaving 10 bases between the germline ends. CDR3 length equals 15 residues. Germline V lookup: CDR1 LGHDT, CDR2 YNNKEL (reference sequence).